What follows are 27 T cell receptor beta chains derived from one specimen sequenced in a study of T cell responses to AZD1222 COVID-19 vaccine. TCRdb's table, derived via immunoSEQ multiplex PCR, lists solely in-frame clones and lacks some. The sample has 100,000 to 150,000 clones, 70% to 90% seen once. The sample consisted of peripheral blood, taken on day 0 of AZD1222 vaccination. The receptors were sampled from an adult in good health.

The chain employs TRBV10-3 and TRBJ1-4; 9 nucleotides agree with TRBD1. The junction had 6 bases not matched to a gene; V was cut back by 5 bases and J by 8 bases. Germline loops: CDR1 ENHRY, CDR2 SYGVKD. The CDR3 length is 14 residues. DNA for the CDR3: TGTGCCATCAGTCGGGACAGGGTCACAGAAAAACTGTTTTTT. Translated: CAISRDRVTEKLFF.

As DNA, the CDR3 is TGTGCCAGCAGCCTGGGGCCGGGACAGGGCGGTGAGCAGTACTTC. Translated: CASSLGPGQGGEQYF. V gene TRBV7-6 combines with J gene TRBJ2-7, with 9 bases fitting TRBD1. This CDR3 has 15 amino acids. Trimming removed 5 bases from V and 7 bases from J; junction bases left unmatched: 12. From germline, CDR1 is SGHVS and CDR2 FNYEAQ.

This chain links TRBV11-2 with TRBJ2-5, with a tentative D call TRBD1 (6 bases). V lost 0 bases to trimming and J lost 2 bases, with 10 bases between them. This CDR3 has 15 residues. Germline CDR1 is SGHAT and CDR2 is FQNNGV. The CDR3 is CASSLDRTAQETQYF. For the CDR3, the DNA is TGTGCCAGCAGCTTAGATCGGACAGCTCAAGAGACCCAGTACTTC.

J is TRBJ1-6 and V is TRBV5-5; D perhaps matches TRBD1 (6 bases). CDR3 size: 14 residues. CDR1 and CDR2 from the germline V gene are SGHKS and YYEKEE (reference sequence). V was shortened by 4 bases and J by 10 bases, with 15 bases between the two germline ends. The CDR3 nucleotides read TGTGCCAGCAGCCTACAGGGTGGAGGGTCACCCCTCCACTTT. It encodes CASSLQGGGSPLHF.

This chain uses TRBV2 with TRBJ1-5; D might be TRBD1 (6 bases). The germline V gene encodes CDR1 SNHLY and CDR2 FYNNEI. V lost 1 base and J lost 3, with 10 bases in between. The CDR3 loop spans 15 amino acids. Here the CDR3 DNA reads TGTGCCAGCAGTGAAGTAGGGGGGCCCAATCAGCCCCAGCATTTT. Its protein is CASSEVGGPNQPQHF.

V is TRBV6-6 and J is TRBJ2-3; 16 bases line up with TRBD2. Trimming took 6 bases from V and 5 from J; bases not matched to a gene: 17. Germline V gene data show CDR1 as MNHNY and CDR2 as SVGAGI (reference sequence). This CDR3 comprises 20 residues. The CDR3 DNA is TGTGCCAGCAGCCGACGACCGGGACTAGCGGGGGGGCCCACAGGAGATACGCAGTATTTT. Its protein is CASSRRPGLAGGPTGDTQYF.

The chain joins TRBV7-9 to TRBJ2-3; TRBD1 might be the D (5 bases). Germline V CDR1 and CDR2: SEHNR, FQNEAQ (reference sequence). V gave up 8 bases and J gave up 6 bases, with 15 bases separating them. The CDR3 totals 13 residues. CDR3 DNA: TGTGCCAGCGGCCAGGGCGCATCTGATACGCAGTATTTT. It specifies CASGQGASDTQYF. Full variable domain (rest looked up from reference TRBV7-9 and TRBJ2-3): DTGVSQNPRHKITKRGQNVTFRCDPISEHNRLYWYRQTLGQGPEFLTYFQNEAQLEKSRLLSDRFSAERPKGSFSTLEIQRTEQGDSAMYLCASGQGASDTQYFGPGTRLTVL.

This chain joins TRBV28 and TRBJ2-1, with 15 bases identical to TRBD2. The V gene's germline CDR1 is MDHEN and CDR2 SYDVKM. Trimming took 10 bases from V and 0 from J; bases not matched to a gene: 7. The CDR3 sequence is 17 residues long. In DNA form, the CDR3 reads TGTGCCACCACCGGGACTAGCGGGGGGAGCTCCTACAATGAGCAGTTCTTC. Encoded protein: CATTGTSGGSSYNEQFF.

V and J are TRBV4-3 and TRBJ1-4; D gene ambiguous. Germline-derived CDR1 and CDR2 are LGHNA and YSLEER. The V end lost 0 bases, the J end lost 7 bases, and 12 bases lay between the germline ends. This CDR3 has 15 amino acids. The CDR3 loop is CASSQESVFSEKLFF. As DNA, the CDR3 is TGCGCCAGCAGCCAAGAGAGTGTGTTTAGTGAAAAACTGTTTTTT.

This chain connects TRBV7-2 to TRBJ1-1; D is perhaps TRBD1 (5 bases). Per germline, CDR1 SGHTA and CDR2 FQGNSA. Trimming stripped 1 base from V and 4 bases from J, with 13 bases between. CDR3 length: 15 amino acids. The CDR3 DNA reads TGTGCCAGCAGCTTAGATCAGGGAAAAGGCACTGAAGCTTTCTTT. This codes for CASSLDQGKGTEAFF. Complete variable domain (other parts from reference TRBV7-2 and TRBJ1-1): GAGVSQSPSNKVTEKGKDVELRCDPISGHTALYWYRQSLGQGLEFLIYFQGNSAPDKSGLPSDRFSAERTGGSVSTLTIQRTQQEDSAVYLCASSLDQGKGTEAFFGQGTRLTVV.

V and J are TRBV7-9 and TRBJ1-2, with a tentative D call TRBD1 (5 bases). Germline lookup yields CDR1 SEHNR and CDR2 FQNEAQ (reference sequence). Trimming cost V 5 bases and J 10 bases, with 14 bases left between them. CDR3 length equals 12 residues. The DNA for the CDR3 is TGTGCCAGCAGCGCTTCCGGGACCTCCTACACCTTC. Amino acids: CASSASGTSYTF.

This clone was seen once. This chain links TRBV27 with TRBJ2-3, with 8 bases fitting TRBD2. In germline, CDR1 is MNHEY, CDR2 SMNVEV (reference sequence). V lost 7 bases and J lost 4; bases outside the gene matches: 7. The CDR3 consists of 14 residues. The CDR3 spells CASMRTSFPDTQYF. CDR3 coding DNA: TGTGCCAGCATGAGGACTAGCTTCCCAGATACGCAGTATTTT.

The chain recombines TRBV24-1 with TRBJ1-5; D not certain. The CDR3 is 13 amino acids. Germline V gives CDR1 KGHDR, CDR2 SFDVKD. Trimming shortened V by 4 bases and J by 0 bases, and 3 bases separated the two germline ends. CDR3 DNA sequence: TGTGCCACCAGTGAGTATAGCAATCAGCCCCAGCATTTT. Translating gives CATSEYSNQPQHF.

V is TRBV4-3 and J is TRBJ1-1; 7 bases align to TRBD1. The junction had 4 bases not matched to a gene; V was cut back by 5 bases and J by 1 base. In germline, CDR1 is LGHNA, CDR2 YSLEER. There are 14 residues in the CDR3. The CDR3: CASSNRGGNTEAFF. The CDR3 DNA follows: TGCGCCAGCAGCAACAGGGGCGGGAACACTGAAGCTTTCTTT.

The CDR3 spells CASSFKAGTITEQYF. In DNA form, the CDR3 reads TGTGCCAGCAGCTTTAAGGCGGGGACCATAACCGAGCAGTACTTC. This rearrangement joins TRBV7-2 to TRBJ2-7; TRBD2 is a possible D gene (6 bases). Germline V gene sequence: CDR1 SGHTA, CDR2 FQGNSA. This CDR3 spans 15 amino acids. V lost 3 bases and J 6 bases, leaving 18 bases between the germline ends.

The chain carries TRBV6-5 and TRBJ1-1; 8 bases are shared with TRBD1. Germline V gene sequence: CDR1 MNHEY, CDR2 SVGAGI. The J segment lost 4 bases and the V segment lost 7 bases, leaving 11 bases of the junction unmatched. The CDR3 has 15 residues. Here the CDR3 reads CASNPGGAIGTEAFF. The CDR3 region has the DNA TGTGCCAGCAATCCAGGGGGCGCGATAGGCACTGAAGCTTTCTTT.

This clone was counted a few times. The chain uses TRBV9 and TRBJ2-1; D unresolved. From germline, CDR1 is SGDLS and CDR2 YYNGEE. V was cut by 0 bases and J by 0 bases, with 10 bases left in between. This CDR3 spans 16 amino acids. DNA for the CDR3: TGTGCCAGCAGCGTAGGCAGCCTATACTCCTACAATGAGCAGTTCTTC. It translates to CASSVGSLYSYNEQFF.

The rearrangement joins TRBV6-5 to TRBJ1-2; maybe TRBD1 (6 bases). The CDR3 spans 13 residues. CDR1 MNHEY and CDR2 SVGAGI come from the germline V gene. V gave up 7 bases and J gave up 2 bases, with 11 bases separating them. The CDR3 region is CASKKGGNYGYTF. The CDR3 DNA is TGTGCCAGCAAAAAGGGGGGGAACTATGGCTACACCTTC.

A single count supports this clone. V gene TRBV29-1 combines with J gene TRBJ1-1; no definite D call. Trimming removed 4 bases at V and 0 bases at J, with 9 bases between. Germline loops: CDR1 SQVTM, CDR2 ANQGSEA. The CDR3 is 13 amino acids. CDR3 nucleotide sequence: TGCAGCGTTGGATACGGGATGAACACTGAAGCTTTCTTT. It translates to CSVGYGMNTEAFF.

This clone was observed a handful of times. The chain couples TRBV4-3 to TRBJ2-6; possible D gene TRBD2, 6 bases. V lost 6 bases and J lost 0, with 12 bases in between. The CDR3 extends over 16 amino acids. Germline CDR1 LGHNA, CDR2 YSLEER. CDR3 sequence: CASSSDGSSGANVLTF. The CDR3 coding sequence is TGCGCCAGCAGTTCCGACGGGAGCTCTGGGGCCAACGTCCTGACTTTC.

The J gene is TRBJ2-7, the V gene TRBV4-3, with D tentatively TRBD1 (5 bases). The germline V and J ends were trimmed by 0 bases and 2 bases, with 11 bases remaining between them. Germline CDR1 and CDR2: LGHNA and YSLEER. This CDR3 is built from 15 residues. The CDR3 loop is CASSQDPDSPYEQYF. The CDR3 nucleotides read TGCGCCAGCAGCCAAGATCCCGACAGTCCCTACGAGCAGTACTTC.

The chain combines TRBV9 with TRBJ1-2; D possibly corresponds to TRBD1 (6 bases). This CDR3 has 16 amino acids. In germline, CDR1 is SGDLS, CDR2 YYNGEE. The V end lost 3 bases, the J end lost 0 bases, and 15 bases lay between the germline ends. CDR3 residues: CASSGNRETTNYGYTF. CDR3 nucleotides: TGTGCCAGCAGCGGGAACAGGGAAACCACTAACTATGGCTACACCTTC.

The chain carries TRBV6-1 and TRBJ2-3; 7 nucleotides match TRBD2. Germline CDR1 and CDR2: MNHNS and SASEGT. The CDR3 covers 14 residues. V was pared by 10 bases and J by 2 bases, with 9 bases of the junction left unmatched. This CDR3 is CATQPAGDTDTQYF. CDR3 sequence (DNA): TGTGCCACCCAGCCTGCGGGGGACACAGATACGCAGTATTTT.

CDR3 residues: CASSRLDRGNVELPGELFF. As DNA, the CDR3 is TGCGCCAGCAGTCGTCTGGACAGGGGTAATGTTGAGTTGCCCGGGGAGCTGTTTTTT. The J gene is TRBJ2-2, the V gene TRBV23-1; TRBD1 matches at 9 bases. TRBV23-1 is placed among ORFs of uncertain function. CDR3 length: 19 amino acids. The V and J ends lost 4 bases and 6 bases, in that order; junction bases with no gene match: 18.

The chain links TRBV7-2 to TRBJ1-1, with D uncertain. V was pared by 0 bases and J by 0 bases, with 11 bases between. Germline V lookup: CDR1 SGHTA, CDR2 FQGNSA. CDR3 length: 16 amino acids. CDR3 DNA sequence: TGTGCCAGCAGCTTAGCGTCTCGCAGCCTGAACACTGAAGCTTTCTTT. Protein sequence: CASSLASRSLNTEAFF.

This chain uses TRBV27 with TRBJ1-2, with 9 bases fitting TRBD1. This CDR3 has 14 amino acids. Germline V gene lookup returns CDR1 MNHEY and CDR2 SMNVEV (reference sequence). The V segment lost 5 bases and the J segment 6 bases; nucleotides outside the gene matches: 7. The CDR3 reads CASSASGTGNGYTF. The CDR3 DNA sequence: TGTGCCAGCAGTGCCTCGGGGACAGGGAATGGCTACACCTTC.

CDR3 bases: TGTGCCAGCAGCCGAACCGGGACAGGGGGCGCCCCGGGAGGCTACACCTTC. Its translation is CASSRTGTGGAPGGYTF. The rearrangement links TRBV7-9 to TRBJ1-2, with 12 nucleotides matching TRBD1. CDR3 length: 17 residues. Germline V gives CDR1 SEHNR, CDR2 FQNEAQ (reference sequence). V gave up 5 bases and J gave up 8 bases; unmatched junction bases: 15.